This T cell receptor (beta chain) originates from a study of shared clonotypes between healthy human individuals. Study details: Donor composition was a couple of women and a few men, aged 18 to 49. Per donor, three plates held CD4 naive cells, three held CD4 memory, two held CD8 naive and one held CD8 memory.

V lost 0 bases, J lost 5 bases, and 10 bases lay in between. This CDR3 contains 14 residues. Germline-derived CDR1 and CDR2 are SGDLS and YYNGEE. Deep-level settings were used for running the assay. The assay was immunoSEQ multiplex PCR, and TCRdb's table has in-frame clones only and misses some. This repertoire shows 950,000 to 1,100,000 clones, around 74% found once; its top ten account for roughly 1.4%. This rearrangement joins TRBV9 to TRBJ2-3; D is tentatively TRBD1 or TRBD2 (5 bases each). Sequencing used memory CD4+ T cells sorted from blood. Indicated subset: CD45RA-negative fraction. The TCR originated in a man aged 18-30 years in good health. This chain's CDR3 is CASSVEGPRDTQYF. DNA of the CDR3: TGTGCCAGCAGCGTAGAGGGACCACGAGATACGCAGTATTTT.